These 19 T cell receptor beta chains were all obtained from the same sample, sequenced in a study of cytomegalovirus exposure and HLA in healthy donors. The PCR contained 60 Vbeta and 13 Jbeta primers. Assay: immunoSEQ multiplex PCR; the TCRdb copy retains only in-frame clones and omits some. Of roughly 250,000 clones listed, about four fifths are singletons. Sequencing input: PBMCs. The origin of the receptors is a girl aged 2-15 years in good health and CMV-seronegative.

The V gene is TRBV18, the J gene TRBJ2-7; TRBD1 agrees at 8 bases. The CDR3 loop spans 13 amino acids. The V gene end was trimmed by 5 bases and the J gene end by 3 bases; junction bases not matched to a gene: 3. The germline V gene has CDR1 KGHSH and CDR2 LQKENI. The CDR3 DNA reads as TGTGCCAGCTCAACCGACAGGGGCTACGAGCAGTACTTC. Its protein is CASSTDRGYEQYF.

This clone is a singleton in its sample. The V gene is TRBV30, the J gene TRBJ2-7; unclear D gene. The CDR3 totals 13 residues. CDR1 and CDR2 from the germline V gene are GTSNPN and SVGIG (reference sequence). V lost 0 bases, J lost 2 bases, and 8 bases lay in between. Here the CDR3 reads CAWSVQVAYEQYF. In DNA form, the CDR3 reads TGTGCCTGGAGTGTACAAGTCGCCTACGAGCAGTACTTC. Full variable domain (rest looked up from reference TRBV30 and TRBJ2-7): SQTIHQWPATLVQPVGSPLSLECTVEGTSNPNLYWYRQAAGRGLQLLFYSVGIGQISSEVPQNLSASRPQDRQFILSSKKLLLSDSGFYLCAWSVQVAYEQYFGPGTRLTVT.

The chain uses TRBV6-1 and TRBJ1-4; possibly TRBD1 for D (6 bases). V dropped 11 bases and J dropped 5 bases, with 15 bases sitting between them. This CDR3 spans 13 amino acids. Germline CDR1 reads MNHNS; CDR2 reads SASEGT. CDR3 nucleotides: TGTGCCCACCAGGACAGTACGAATGAAAAACTGTTTTTT. Amino acid sequence: CAHQDSTNEKLFF.

The count of this clone is one. V gene TRBV4-2 combines with J gene TRBJ1-1; 7 bases align to TRBD1. CDR3 length: 16 amino acids. The germline gives CDR1 LGHNA, CDR2 YNFKEQ. V dropped 5 bases and J dropped 0; count of bases not matched to a gene: 9. The CDR3, as DNA: TGTGCCAGCAGCGGTTGGACAGGCCGATTGAACACTGAAGCTTTCTTT. Its protein product is CASSGWTGRLNTEAFF.

The CDR3 coding sequence is TGTGCCTGGAGACCCACGGGGTCCCAGCCCCAGCATTTT. Protein sequence: CAWRPTGSQPQHF. The chain recombines TRBV30 with TRBJ1-5; no clear D. From germline, CDR1 is GTSNPN and CDR2 SVGIG (reference sequence). The CDR3 loop spans 13 amino acids. The V gene lost 3 bases and the J gene lost 7 bases, with 13 bases spanning the gap.

This chain connects TRBV5-6 to TRBJ1-5; the D gene is possibly TRBD1 (5 bases). Trimming took 0 bases from V and 2 from J, leaving 9 bases between them. Germline V lookup: CDR1 SGHDT, CDR2 YYEEEE. The CDR3 covers 15 residues. CDR3 loop: CASSLDRSGNQPQHF. The CDR3 DNA reads as TGTGCCAGCAGCTTGGACAGGTCGGGCAATCAGCCCCAGCATTTT.

V is TRBV19 and J is TRBJ2-7; 9 bases fit TRBD1. Germline V gene sequence: CDR1 LNHDA, CDR2 SQIVND (reference sequence). With 4 bases clipped from V and 6 bases from J, the junction kept 4 bases outside the gene matches. The CDR3 consists of 13 residues. This chain's CDR3 is CASSKQGAREQYF. The CDR3 nucleotides are TGTGCCAGTAGTAAACAGGGGGCCCGCGAGCAGTACTTC.

The chain couples TRBV6-5 to TRBJ1-2, with D tentatively TRBD1 (6 bases). Looked up from germline, CDR1 is MNHEY and CDR2 is SVGAGI. The CDR3 runs to 14 residues. V lost 0 bases and J 3 bases, leaving 8 bases between the germline ends. CDR3 nucleotides: TGTGCCAGCAGTTACTCTCACAGGGACTATGGCTACACCTTC. Amino acids: CASSYSHRDYGYTF.

CDR3 nucleotides: TGTGCCAGCAGCTTAAGGGCCGCCAATGAGCAGTTCTTC. It translates to CASSLRAANEQFF. The chain links TRBV7-3 to TRBJ2-1; D is unresolved. The CDR3 has 13 residues. V lost 1 base, J lost 6 bases, and 7 bases lay in between. Germline CDR1 is SGHTA and CDR2 is FQGTGA.

The genes are TRBV5-6 and TRBJ1-5, with D possibly TRBD1 on 5 matching bases. Germline CDR1 and CDR2: SGHDT and YYEEEE. The CDR3 runs to 16 residues. V shed 5 bases and J shed 0 bases, with 15 bases lying between them. The CDR3 spells CASRIQGGTSNQPQHF. DNA for the CDR3: TGTGCCAGCAGAATTCAGGGAGGAACTAGCAATCAGCCCCAGCATTTT.

CDR3 sequence: CASSSEKTSGSAYEQYF. CDR3 bases: TGTGCCAGCAGCTCGGAAAAGACTAGCGGGAGCGCCTACGAGCAGTACTTC. This rearrangement joins TRBV13 to TRBJ2-7, with 12 bases lining up with TRBD2. The CDR3 extends over 17 amino acids. Trimming at V came to 4 bases and at J to 2 bases, leaving 9 bases not matched to a gene. Germline assignment: CDR1 PRHDT and CDR2 FYEKMQ (reference sequence).

The table lists this clone with a count of one. The chain combines TRBV28 with TRBJ2-1; D perhaps matches TRBD2 (5 bases). CDR1 is MDHEN and CDR2 is SYDVKM in the germline V gene. V was clipped by 3 bases and J by 6 bases, with 9 bases between them. The CDR3 loop spans 13 amino acids. The CDR3, as DNA: TGTGCCAGCAGTTTCCCGGGGATCAATGAGCAGTTCTTC. Its protein is CASSFPGINEQFF.

This chain joins TRBV25-1 and TRBJ2-4, with 9 bases aligning to TRBD1. Germline values: CDR1 MGHDK, CDR2 SYGVNS. The CDR3 extends over 15 amino acids. After removal of 3 bases from V and 8 bases from J, the junction contained 8 bases not matched to a gene. CDR3 amino acids: CASSDPGTGTDIQYF. CDR3 nucleotides: TGTGCCAGCAGTGACCCCGGGACAGGGACGGACATTCAGTACTTC.

V usage is TRBV27 and J usage is TRBJ2-1; no reliable D call. Trimming took 4 bases from V and 6 from J, leaving 10 bases between them. The CDR3 contains 13 residues. CDR1 is MNHEY, CDR2 SMNVEV, per germline (reference sequence). The CDR3 DNA reads TGTGCCAGCAGTTCCCAGGCCGGCAATGAGCAGTTCTTC. Translating it yields CASSSQAGNEQFF.

This chain connects TRBV6-6 to TRBJ1-6; no definite D call. Per the germline V gene, CDR1 is MNHNY and CDR2 is SVGAGI (reference sequence). This CDR3 comprises 13 residues. The germline V and J ends were trimmed by 7 bases and 8 bases, with 12 bases remaining between them. CDR3 in DNA: TGTGCCAGCACCGGGAGGGAGGATTCACCCCTCCACTTT. Residues: CASTGREDSPLHF.

The genes are TRBV4-1 and TRBJ2-5; 8 nucleotides match TRBD2. Germline-derived CDR1 and CDR2 are MGHRA and YSYEKL. With V trimmed by 0 bases and J by 1 base, 7 bases remained unmatched. The CDR3 sequence is 17 residues long. The CDR3 is CASSQETYTSGQETQYF. The CDR3 DNA follows: TGCGCCAGCAGCCAAGAAACGTACACTAGCGGCCAAGAGACCCAGTACTTC.

The V call is TRBV28, the J call TRBJ1-4; D ambiguous. The CDR3 is 11 amino acids. V was cut by 3 bases and J by 8 bases, with 4 bases left in between. Germline values: CDR1 MDHEN, CDR2 SYDVKM. In DNA form, the CDR3 reads TGTGCCAGCAGTTTTGCGGAAAAACTGTTTTTT. Translating it yields CASSFAEKLFF.

The V call is TRBV6-4, the J call TRBJ2-1; tentative D call: TRBD2 (5 bases). V was cut by 1 base and J by 0 bases, with 10 bases left in between. Germline CDR1 is MRHNA and CDR2 is SNTAGT. The CDR3 length is 16 residues. CDR3 in amino acids: CASSDYGGGSYNEQFF. The CDR3 region has the DNA TGTGCCAGCAGTGACTATGGCGGAGGCTCCTACAATGAGCAGTTCTTC.

This chain uses TRBV9 with TRBJ2-4; D possibly corresponds to TRBD2 (6 bases). CDR1 is SGDLS, CDR2 YYNGEE, per germline. CDR3 size: 14 residues. V dropped 4 bases and J dropped 6 bases, with 14 bases sitting between them. The chain's CDR3 is CASSKGGRGNIQYF. CDR3 coding DNA: TGTGCCAGCAGCAAGGGAGGACGGGGAAACATTCAGTACTTC.